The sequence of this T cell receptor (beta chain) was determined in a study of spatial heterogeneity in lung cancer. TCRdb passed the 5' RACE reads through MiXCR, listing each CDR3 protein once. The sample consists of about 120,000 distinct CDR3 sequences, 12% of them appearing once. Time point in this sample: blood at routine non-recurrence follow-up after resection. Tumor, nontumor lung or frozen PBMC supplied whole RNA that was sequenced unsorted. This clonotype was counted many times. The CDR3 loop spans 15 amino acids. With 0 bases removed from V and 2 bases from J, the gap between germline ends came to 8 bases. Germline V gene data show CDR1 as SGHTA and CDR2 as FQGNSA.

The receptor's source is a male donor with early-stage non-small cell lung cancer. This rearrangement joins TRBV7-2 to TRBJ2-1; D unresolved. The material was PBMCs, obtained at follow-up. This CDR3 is CASSLASPTYNEQFF. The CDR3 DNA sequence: TGTGCCAGCAGCTTAGCGTCCCCTACCTACAATGAGCAGTTCTTC. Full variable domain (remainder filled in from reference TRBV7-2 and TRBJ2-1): GAGVSQSPSNKVTEKGKDVELRCDPISGHTALYWYRQSLGQGLEFLIYFQGNSAPDKSGLPSDRFSAERTGGSVSTLTIQRTQQEDSAVYLCASSLASPTYNEQFFGPGTRLTVL.